These 3 T cell receptor beta chains were sequenced from one sample in a study of Ad26.COV2.S vaccination and SARS-CoV-2 variants. The protocol was immunoSEQ multiplex PCR, while the TCRdb copy is restricted to in-frame clones and leaves out a portion. The table records under 550,000 clones, 85% to 90% of them present only once. Treatment indicated: roughly 18 received Ad26.COV2.S at low or high dose, single or two shots; several received placebo; per-sample allocation not given. After the first vaccine or placebo injection, samples were drawn on day 63. The sequenced sample was peripheral blood, obtained in a trial of Ad26.COV2.S vaccine versus placebo. The receptors were gathered from a person aged 18-65 years who received the Ad26.COV2.S COVID-19 vaccine or a placebo.

The chain employs TRBV30 and TRBJ2-1; tentatively, D is TRBD1 or TRBD2 (5 bases each). V was trimmed by 8 bases and J by 2 bases, leaving 16 bases between them. The CDR3 is 14 amino acids. CDR1 GTSNPN and CDR2 SVGIG come from the germline V gene (reference sequence). Here the CDR3 DNA reads TGTGCCGCGAGGGGCCGGGCAGCCTACAATGAGCAGTTCTTC. As protein: CAARGRAAYNEQFF.

This clone was seen a single time. The chain couples TRBV6-5 to TRBJ2-7; 7 bases map to TRBD2. The germline V gene has CDR1 MNHEY and CDR2 SVGAGI. Losses at the gene ends were 4 bases for V and 4 bases for J; bases not matched to a gene: 10. The CDR3 has 15 residues. In nucleotides, the CDR3 is TGTGCCAGCAGTTCCCCCGGGACTACCAAATACGAGCAGTACTTC. Protein sequence: CASSSPGTTKYEQYF.

J is TRBJ2-7 and V is TRBV7-2, with D perhaps matching TRBD2 (6 bases). This CDR3 has 15 amino acids. V lost 0 bases and J 2 bases, leaving 11 bases between the germline ends. Germline V lookup: CDR1 SGHTA, CDR2 FQGNSA. The CDR3 DNA is TGTGCCAGCAGCTTAGCTCTGACTAGTACCTACGAGCAGTACTTC. Protein sequence: CASSLALTSTYEQYF.